The 23 T cell receptor beta chains below were found in one sample sequenced in a study of T cell responses to AZD1222 COVID-19 vaccine. Profiling relied on immunoSEQ multiplex PCR, and the TCRdb table lists in-frame clones only, not all of them. Of 180,000 or so clones in the sample, 80% to 95% are singletons; the top ten hold roughly 2%. Sequenced material: peripheral blood, taken 28 days after the second AZD1222 dose. The source is an adult who received the AZD1222 COVID-19 vaccine.

The chain links TRBV7-3 to TRBJ1-4; possibly TRBD1 for D (6 bases). The CDR3 has 14 amino acids. Germline CDR1 SGHTA, CDR2 FQGTGA. Trimming took 6 bases from V and 7 from J, leaving 15 bases between them. Here the CDR3 DNA reads TGTGCCAGCAGTTCAGGGGTCGGTGGTGAAAAACTGTTTTTT. Encoded protein: CASSSGVGGEKLFF.

This sequence joins TRBV5-1 and TRBJ2-7; the match to TRBD1 covers 8 bases. V was clipped by 4 bases and J by 3 bases; unmatched bases: 3. Germline CDR1 reads SGHRS; CDR2 reads YFSETQ. The CDR3 totals 13 residues. CDR3: CASSGGQGYEQYF. The CDR3 DNA is TGCGCCAGCAGCGGAGGACAGGGCTACGAGCAGTACTTC. The full variable domain, in which reference TRBV5-1 and TRBJ2-7 provide the parts outside the CDR3, is KAGVTQTPRYLIKTRGQQVTLSCSPISGHRSVSWYQQTPGQGLQFLFEYFSETQRNKGNFPGRFSGRQFSNSRSEMNVSTLELGDSALYLCASSGGQGYEQYFGPGTRLTVT.

This clone was picked up one time. The J gene is TRBJ2-4, the V gene TRBV21-1. TRBV21-1 is tagged as a pseudogene. This CDR3 contains 17 residues. In DNA, the CDR3 is TGTGCCAGCAGCAAAAGAGGTAAAATAGGGGCCAAAAACATTCAGTACTTC. It codes for CASSKRGKIGAKNIQYF.

V is TRBV27 and J is TRBJ2-5; TRBD2 is a possible D gene (6 bases). The CDR3 is made up of 15 amino acids. V gave up 6 bases and J gave up 5 bases, with 19 bases separating them. Germline V gives CDR1 MNHEY, CDR2 SMNVEV (reference sequence). CDR3 in amino acids: CASSQGSGGGETQYF. The CDR3 nucleotides are TGTGCCAGCAGCCAAGGTAGCGGTGGGGGGGAGACCCAGTACTTC.

The V gene is TRBV3-1 (or the pseudogene TRBV3-2), the J gene TRBJ1-5, with 9 bases lining up with TRBD1. Germline CDR1 reads LGHDT; CDR2 reads YNNKEL (reference sequence). The CDR3 is 17 residues long. V was clipped by 0 bases and J by 3 bases; unmatched bases: 6. The CDR3 sequence: CASSQEQGAGTNQPQHF. In DNA form, the CDR3 reads TGTGCCAGCAGCCAAGAACAGGGGGCCGGCACCAATCAGCCCCAGCATTTT.

This clone was counted a single time. The V call is TRBV7-3, the J call TRBJ2-3; D not certain. The germline V gene has CDR1 SGHTA and CDR2 FQGTGA. The V end was cut by 5 bases, the J end by 4 bases, with 7 bases between. CDR3 size: 12 residues. CDR3 sequence (DNA): TGTGCCAGCAGCCCGCCTTCAGATACGCAGTATTTT. It encodes CASSPPSDTQYF.

In its sample, this clone is medium-sized (0.01 to 0.1%). The chain joins TRBV9 to TRBJ2-7, with 8 nucleotides matching TRBD2. J was trimmed by 0 bases and V by 4 bases; bases with no gene match: 15. CDR3 length: 18 amino acids. The germline CDR1 and CDR2 sequences are SGDLS and YYNGEE. CDR3 coding DNA: TGTGCCAGCAGCCCCCGGGGGGGCGACAACCCTCCCTCCTACGAGCAGTACTTC. Translating gives CASSPRGGDNPPSYEQYF. The full variable domain, with the rest looked up from reference TRBV9 and TRBJ2-7, is DSGVTQTPKHLITATGQRVTLRCSPRSGDLSVYWYQQSLDQGLQFLIQYYNGEERAKGNILERFSAQQFPDLHSELNLSSLELGDSALYFCASSPRGGDNPPSYEQYFGPGTRLTVT.

The CDR3 DNA follows: TGTGCCAGCTCACCCACTGAGACCCAGTACTTC. This gives the protein CASSPTETQYF. The chain combines TRBV18 with TRBJ2-5; D not resolved. V shed 3 bases and J shed 5 bases, with 4 bases lying between them. The CDR3 covers 11 residues. CDR1 and CDR2 (germline): KGHSH, LQKENI.

The chain links TRBV10-3 to TRBJ1-1; TRBD1 might be the D (6 bases). In germline, CDR1 is ENHRY, CDR2 SYGVKD. V was pared by 5 bases and J by 8 bases, with 12 bases between. The CDR3 sequence is 12 residues long. Written as DNA, the CDR3 is TGTGCCATCAGTAGAACAGGGATCGAAGCTTTCTTT. It specifies CAISRTGIEAFF.

This clone showed up just once. The chain uses TRBV19 and TRBJ2-7; D call uncertain. CDR1 is LNHDA, CDR2 SQIVND, per germline (reference sequence). With 3 bases removed from V and 4 bases from J, the gap between germline ends came to 13 bases. The CDR3 extends over 14 amino acids. CDR3 nucleotide sequence: TGTGCCAGTAGTATTTTTGGTGGTTGGTACGAGCAGTACTTC. Protein: CASSIFGGWYEQYF.

The chain uses TRBV10-3 and TRBJ1-2, with TRBD1 as a possible D gene (6 bases). The ends were cut back, 5 bases at V and 2 bases at J, with 15 bases in the middle. Germline CDR1 ENHRY, CDR2 SYGVKD. This CDR3 contains 15 residues. The CDR3 bases are TGTGCCATCAGTCTGACCGGTCAGGGGAACTATGGCTACACCTTC. This encodes CAISLTGQGNYGYTF.

This chain connects TRBV28 to TRBJ2-2, with D possibly matching TRBD1 (5 bases). Germline V gene data show CDR1 as MDHEN and CDR2 as SYDVKM. The CDR3 consists of 15 residues. Trimming cost V 1 base and J 3 bases, with 9 bases left between them. CDR3 amino acids: CASSLSAGYTGELFF. CDR3 sequence (DNA): TGTGCCAGCAGTTTATCAGCAGGGTACACCGGGGAGCTGTTTTTT.

This clone was seen once. The chain has TRBV27 and TRBJ2-5; tentatively, D is TRBD2 (7 bases). CDR1 is MNHEY and CDR2 is SMNVEV in the germline V gene (reference sequence). Trimming took 8 bases from V and 1 from J, leaving 20 bases between them. The CDR3 is made up of 16 amino acids. The CDR3 DNA reads as TGTGCCAGCGGGACCTGGGGGGGGCCCCTCCAAGAGACCCAGTACTTC. It specifies CASGTWGGPLQETQYF.

This clone was observed a single time. The chain has TRBV12-5 and TRBJ2-3, with a tentative D call TRBD1 (6 bases). Trimming took off 5 bases at V and 0 bases at J, with 12 bases between the two ends. The CDR3 extends over 15 amino acids. Germline CDR1 LGHNT, CDR2 FRNRAP. CDR3 DNA sequence: TGTGCTAGTGGTCAGGCAGGGGTTAGCACAGATACGCAGTATTTT. This translates into CASGQAGVSTDTQYF.

CDR3 in DNA: TGTGCCAGCTCACCAATCGGACTAGCGGGGGGCAATGAGCAGTTCTTC. Its translation is CASSPIGLAGGNEQFF. J is TRBJ2-1 and V is TRBV18, with 14 bases lining up with TRBD2. The CDR3 runs 16 residues. V trimming: 2 bases; J trimming: 6 bases; junction bases outside the gene matches: 3. Germline CDR1 is KGHSH and CDR2 is LQKENI.

V is TRBV29-1 and J is TRBJ2-1; D is possibly TRBD1 or TRBD2 (5 bases each). Germline V gene sequence: CDR1 SQVTM, CDR2 ANQGSEA. The V end was cut by 6 bases, the J end by 6 bases, with 18 bases between. The CDR3 contains 14 residues. As DNA, the CDR3 is TGCAGCGTCGTACAGGCCCCTCGGGGCAATGAGCAGTTCTTC. This encodes CSVVQAPRGNEQFF.

The V call is TRBV10-3, the J call TRBJ2-7; 9 nucleotides align to TRBD1. Germline loops: CDR1 ENHRY, CDR2 SYGVKD. With V trimmed by 7 bases and J by 3 bases, 10 bases remained unmatched. CDR3 length equals 15 residues. CDR3 amino acids: CAITPGGTGNYEQYF. CDR3 in DNA: TGTGCCATCACCCCCGGGGGGACAGGGAACTACGAGCAGTACTTC.

The V gene is TRBV6-6, the J gene TRBJ2-1; 12 bases are a match to TRBD2. The V gene's germline CDR1 is MNHNY and CDR2 SVGAGI (reference sequence). V trimming: 7 bases; J trimming: 4 bases; junction bases outside the gene matches: 5. This CDR3 is built from 15 residues. The CDR3 sequence is CASTMTSGGYNEQFF. CDR3 in DNA: TGTGCCAGCACCATGACTAGCGGGGGATACAATGAGCAGTTCTTC.

V usage is TRBV9 and J usage is TRBJ1-4; perhaps TRBD1 as D (6 bases). CDR3 length: 15 residues. V gave up 3 bases and J gave up 3 bases, with 12 bases separating them. Germline CDR1 reads SGDLS; CDR2 reads YYNGEE. The CDR3 spells CASSAQGISNEKLFF. Written as DNA, the CDR3 is TGTGCCAGCAGCGCCCAGGGGATTTCTAATGAAAAACTGTTTTTT.

The gene calls are TRBV14 and TRBJ2-7; 11 bases are shared with TRBD2. The CDR3 spans 14 residues. Germline V gives CDR1 SGHDN, CDR2 FVKESK. The J segment lost 2 bases and the V segment lost 4 bases, leaving 1 base of the junction unmatched. CDR3 nucleotide sequence: TGTGCCAGCAGCCGTAGCGGGGGGGCCTACGAGCAGTACTTC. The encoded protein is CASSRSGGAYEQYF. The full variable domain, rest sourced from reference TRBV14 and TRBJ2-7, is EAGVTQFPSHSVIEKGQTVTLRCDPISGHDNLYWYRRVMGKEIKFLLHFVKESKQDESGMPNNRFLAERTGGTYSTLKVQPAELEDSGVYFCASSRSGGAYEQYFGPGTRLTVT.

The genes are TRBV11-2 and TRBJ1-1, with 7 bases that match TRBD1. Germline assignment: CDR1 SGHAT and CDR2 FQNNGV. This CDR3 is 16 amino acids long. Germline trimming cut 1 base from V and 5 bases from J; bases unmatched to any gene: 10. CDR3 sequence (DNA): TGTGCCAGCAGCTTAGTAGGGGGCGCGGTTCGGACTGAAGCTTTCTTT. It encodes CASSLVGGAVRTEAFF.

V usage is TRBV6-5 and J usage is TRBJ1-3; unclear D gene. This CDR3 contains 15 residues. The germline CDR1 and CDR2 sequences are MNHEY and SVGAGI. The V end lost 5 bases, the J end lost 4 bases, and 15 bases lay between the germline ends. CDR3 amino acids: CASSNRRLLGNTIYF. Written as DNA, the CDR3 is TGTGCCAGCAGTAATAGGAGGCTTCTCGGAAACACCATATATTTT.

The V gene is TRBV29-1, the J gene TRBJ1-2; 7 bases line up with TRBD1. The CDR3 contains 13 residues. Germline assignment: CDR1 SQVTM and CDR2 ANQGSEA. The V gene end was trimmed by 5 bases and the J gene end by 4 bases; junction bases not matched to a gene: 7. The CDR3 bases are TGCAGCGTTACGACAGGGTCTGGCTATGGCTACACCTTC. As protein: CSVTTGSGYGYTF.